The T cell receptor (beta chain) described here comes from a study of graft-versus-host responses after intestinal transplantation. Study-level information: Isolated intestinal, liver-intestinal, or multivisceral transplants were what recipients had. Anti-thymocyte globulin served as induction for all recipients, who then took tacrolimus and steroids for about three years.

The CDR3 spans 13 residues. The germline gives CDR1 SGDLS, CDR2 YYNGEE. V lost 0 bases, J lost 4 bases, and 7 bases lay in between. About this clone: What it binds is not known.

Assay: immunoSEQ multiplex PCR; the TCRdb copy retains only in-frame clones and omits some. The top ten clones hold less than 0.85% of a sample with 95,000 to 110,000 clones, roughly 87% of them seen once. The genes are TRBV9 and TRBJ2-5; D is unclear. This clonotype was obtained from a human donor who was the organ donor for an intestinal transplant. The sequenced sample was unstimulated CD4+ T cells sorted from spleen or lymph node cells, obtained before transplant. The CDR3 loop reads CASSVGGAETQYF. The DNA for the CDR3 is TGTGCCAGCAGCGTAGGCGGAGCAGAGACCCAGTACTTC.